A selection of T cell receptor beta chains follows, all from one sample in a study of blood T cell repertoires in COVID-19. Method: immunoSEQ multiplex PCR; TCRdb's copy keeps in-frame clones and lacks some. The sample lists approximately 300,000 clones; 89% were seen once. The sequenced sample consisted of PBMCs or T cells enriched from blood (not recorded which). These TCRs come from a man in his sixties who had recovered from COVID-19. Both conserved end residues are part of each CDR3. D genes are given only for firm matches. Clone size is shown for a subset of rows, as once, few, many or a class of expanded clone.

D: TRBD1
J: TRBJ1-6
V: TRBV7-9
size: .
CDR3: CASSPLQGVGSPLHF
DNA: TGTGCCAGCAGCCCATTACAGGGGGTCGGATCACCCCTCCACTTT

D: TRBD1
J: TRBJ1-1
V: TRBV28
size: .
CDR3: CASRTSGQGAVTEAFF
DNA: TGTGCCAGCAGAACGAGCGGACAGGGGGCGGTCACTGAAGCTTTCTTT

D: TRBD1
J: TRBJ1-1
V: TRBV7-2
size: .
CDR3: CASSLLKIPGGSTEAFF
DNA: TGTGCCAGCAGCCTTTTGAAGATCCCAGGGGGCTCCACTGAAGCTTTCTTT

D: TRBD2
J: TRBJ2-1
V: TRBV29-1
size: .
CDR3: CSVEEVTSGRLNEQFF
DNA: TGCAGCGTTGAAGAGGTGACTAGCGGGAGGTTGAATGAGCAGTTCTTC

D: TRBD1
J: TRBJ2-7
V: TRBV9
size: once
CDR3: CASSGPGQGSNPYEQYF
DNA: TGTGCCAGCAGCGGTCCGGGACAGGGATCAAATCCCTACGAGCAGTACTTC

D: TRBD2
J: TRBJ2-1
V: TRBV24-1
size: .
CDR3: CATSDPGTSAHNEQFF
DNA: TGTGCCACCAGTGATCCCGGGACTAGCGCCCACAATGAGCAGTTCTTC

D: TRBD1
J: TRBJ1-4
V: TRBV5-4
size: .
CDR3: CASSLVGQGNEKLFF
DNA: TGTGCCAGCAGCTTGGTTGGACAGGGAAATGAAAAACTGTTTTTT

D: TRBD2
J: TRBJ2-1
V: TRBV27
size: .
CDR3: CASRSTAGGYNEQFF
DNA: TGTGCCAGCAGATCGACCGCGGGAGGCTACAATGAGCAGTTCTTC

D: TRBD2
J: TRBJ2-1
V: TRBV5-6
size: .
CDR3: CASSLRSGRARNEQFF
DNA: TGTGCCAGCAGCTTGAGGAGCGGGAGGGCCCGCAATGAGCAGTTCTTC

D: TRBD1
J: TRBJ1-1
V: TRBV19
size: few
CDR3: CASRHPRQGRREAFF
DNA: TGTGCCAGTAGACACCCCCGACAGGGGAGACGTGAAGCTTTCTTT

D: .
J: TRBJ1-5
V: TRBV29-1
size: few
CDR3: CSVEDTGDQPQHF
DNA: TGCAGCGTTGAAGATACGGGGGATCAGCCCCAGCATTTT

D: .
J: TRBJ1-1
V: TRBV28
size: .
CDR3: CASSTGSSEAEAFF
DNA: TGTGCCAGCAGTACCGGGAGCTCAGAGGCTGAAGCTTTCTTT

D: TRBD1
J: TRBJ1-5
V: TRBV28
size: .
CDR3: CATSGQPYQPQHF
DNA: TGTGCCACTTCGGGACAGCCTTATCAGCCCCAGCATTTT

D: TRBD2
J: TRBJ2-5
V: TRBV2
size: .
CDR3: CASGEREGKEAQYF
DNA: TGTGCCAGCGGAGAGCGGGAGGGCAAGGAGGCCCAGTACTTC

D: TRBD1
J: TRBJ1-2
V: TRBV19
size: .
CDR3: CASSPGTVYGYTF
DNA: TGTGCCAGTAGTCCCGGGACAGTATATGGCTACACCTTC

D: .
J: TRBJ1-2
V: TRBV28
size: .
CDR3: CASSFSIPANYGYTF
DNA: TGTGCCAGCAGTTTTTCGATTCCAGCTAACTATGGCTACACCTTC

D: TRBD2
J: TRBJ2-2
V: TRBV4-3
size: .
CDR3: CASSQDRKREGTGELFF
DNA: TGCGCCAGCAGCCAAGATCGGAAGCGGGAGGGGACCGGGGAGCTGTTTTTT

D: TRBD2
J: TRBJ2-1
V: TRBV9
size: .
CDR3: CASSVGTSGLNNEQFF
DNA: TGTGCCAGCAGCGTAGGGACTAGCGGGCTAAACAATGAGCAGTTCTTC

D: .
J: TRBJ1-4
V: TRBV12-1
size: .
CDR3: CASTSPGQVNEKLFF
DNA: TGTGCCAGCACTAGTCCGGGACAGGTTAATGAAAAACTGTTTTTT

D: .
J: TRBJ1-5
V: TRBV16
size: .
CDR3: CASSPGRGYNQPQHF
DNA: TGTGCCAGCAGCCCTGGCCGGGGGTACAATCAGCCCCAGCATTTT

D: TRBD2
J: TRBJ2-7
V: TRBV2
size: .
CDR3: CASSEGGSSYEQYF
DNA: TGTGCCAGCAGTGAGGGCGGGAGTTCCTACGAGCAGTACTTC

D: .
J: TRBJ2-2
V: TRBV9
size: .
CDR3: CASSVTGTNTGELFF
DNA: TGTGCCAGCAGCGTGACTGGCACGAACACCGGGGAGCTGTTTTTT

D: .
J: TRBJ1-5
V: TRBV15
size: .
CDR3: CATSREGHENQPQHF
DNA: TGTGCCACCAGCAGAGAGGGACACGAAAATCAGCCCCAGCATTTT

D: TRBD2
J: TRBJ2-7
V: TRBV6-2/TRBV6-3
size: .
CDR3: CASSSQKGLAGVNEQYF
DNA: TGTGCCAGCAGTTCTCAAAAGGGACTAGCGGGAGTTAACGAGCAGTACTTC

D: .
J: TRBJ2-5
V: TRBV19
size: .
CDR3: CASSPRGRETQYF
DNA: TGTGCCAGTAGTCCCAGGGGCCGGGAGACCCAGTACTTC

D: TRBD1
J: TRBJ2-1
V: TRBV7-3
size: .
CDR3: CASSQGQHNEQFF
DNA: TGTGCCAGCAGCCAGGGACAGCACAATGAGCAGTTCTTC

D: .
J: TRBJ2-7
V: TRBV7-2
size: .
CDR3: CASSFRDTPYEQYF
DNA: TGTGCCAGCAGCTTCCGGGACACACCATACGAGCAGTACTTC

D: .
J: TRBJ2-4
V: TRBV18
size: .
CDR3: CASSPPEASRNIQYF
DNA: TGTGCCAGCTCACCCCCCGAGGCCAGTAGAAACATTCAGTACTTC

D: TRBD1
J: TRBJ2-2
V: TRBV18
size: .
CDR3: CASSPPDRYTGELFF
DNA: TGTGCCAGCTCACCACCGGACAGGTACACCGGGGAGCTGTTTTTT

D: TRBD1
J: TRBJ1-1
V: TRBV7-2
size: .
CDR3: CASSSQGVRMNTEAFF
DNA: TGTGCCAGCAGCTCACAGGGGGTCAGAATGAACACTGAAGCTTTCTTT

D: TRBD1
J: TRBJ1-5
V: TRBV28
size: many
CDR3: CASSLRGLRRNQPQHF
DNA: TGTGCCAGCAGTTTAAGGGGGCTCAGGCGCAATCAGCCCCAGCATTTT

D: .
J: TRBJ2-6
V: TRBV5-1
size: .
CDR3: CASSPYSGANVLTF
DNA: TGCGCCAGCAGCCCGTACTCTGGGGCCAACGTCCTGACTTTC

D: TRBD1
J: TRBJ1-2
V: TRBV19
size: .
CDR3: CASSGQGYGYTF
DNA: TGTGCCAGTAGTGGACAGGGTTATGGCTACACCTTC

D: TRBD2
J: TRBJ2-7
V: TRBV7-6
size: few
CDR3: CASSLSPSGGQEQYF
DNA: TGTGCCAGCAGCTTATCTCCTAGCGGGGGCCAGGAGCAGTACTTC

D: .
J: TRBJ1-6
V: TRBV11-1
size: .
CDR3: CASSRQFRSPLHF
DNA: TGTGCCAGCAGCCGACAATTCAGATCACCCCTCCACTTT

D: TRBD2
J: TRBJ2-2
V: TRBV28
size: .
CDR3: CASSLAGGAAGELFF
DNA: TGTGCCAGCAGTTTAGCGGGAGGGGCGGCCGGGGAGCTGTTTTTT

D: TRBD1
J: TRBJ1-1
V: TRBV13
size: once
CDR3: CASSLSGTAFVAFF
DNA: TGTGCCAGCAGCCTCTCCGGGACAGCCTTTGTGGCTTTCTTT

D: TRBD1
J: TRBJ2-2
V: TRBV18
size: .
CDR3: CASSLTGDGELFF
DNA: TGTGCCAGCTCACTAACAGGGGACGGGGAGCTGTTTTTT

D: .
J: TRBJ1-1
V: TRBV19
size: .
CDR3: CASSPGRGQMNTEAFF
DNA: TGTGCCAGTTCCCCCGGGAGGGGTCAAATGAACACTGAAGCTTTCTTT

D: .
J: TRBJ1-5
V: TRBV6-2/TRBV6-3
size: .
CDR3: CASSYKGALQPQHF
DNA: TGTGCCAGCAGTTACAAAGGGGCATTACAGCCCCAGCATTTT

D: TRBD1
J: TRBJ1-2
V: TRBV6-5
size: once
CDR3: CASSPRTGNYGYTF
DNA: TGTGCCAGCAGTCCCCGGACAGGGAACTATGGCTACACCTTC

D: .
J: TRBJ2-7
V: TRBV11-2
size: few
CDR3: CASSLGARYEQYF
DNA: TGTGCCAGCAGCTTAGGCGCGCGTTACGAGCAGTACTTC

D: .
J: TRBJ1-5
V: TRBV11-2
size: .
CDR3: CASSLDWGGNQPQHF
DNA: TGTGCCAGCAGCTTAGATTGGGGGGGCAATCAGCCCCAGCATTTT

D: .
J: TRBJ1-1
V: TRBV7-9
size: .
CDR3: CASSPPLVGRTEAFF
DNA: TGTGCCAGCAGCCCCCCCCTGGTGGGGAGGACTGAAGCTTTCTTT

D: .
J: TRBJ1-2
V: TRBV19
size: .
CDR3: CASSPGRGKSYGYTF
DNA: TGTGCCAGTAGTCCAGGGAGGGGGAAGAGCTATGGCTACACCTTC

D: .
J: TRBJ2-3
V: TRBV9
size: .
CDR3: CASSVAGASGSRADTQYF
DNA: TGTGCCAGCAGCGTAGCAGGGGCTAGCGGTAGTAGGGCAGATACGCAGTATTTT

D: .
J: TRBJ1-5
V: TRBV28
size: .
CDR3: CASSLGQPNQPQHF
DNA: TGTGCCAGCAGTTTAGGGCAGCCGAATCAGCCCCAGCATTTT

D: TRBD2
J: TRBJ2-2
V: TRBV5-1
size: .
CDR3: CASSLVSRGSPGELFF
DNA: TGCGCCAGCAGCTTGGTGTCTCGCGGGAGCCCCGGGGAGCTGTTTTTT

D: TRBD1
J: TRBJ1-1
V: TRBV7-9
size: once
CDR3: CASSLVGGGFMNTEAFF
DNA: TGTGCTAGCAGCTTAGTTGGAGGGGGCTTCATGAACACTGAAGCTTTCTTT

D: TRBD2
J: TRBJ2-1
V: TRBV5-1
size: .
CDR3: CASGGLAGDNEQFF
DNA: TGCGCCAGCGGGGGGCTAGCGGGAGACAATGAGCAGTTCTTC

D: TRBD1
J: TRBJ1-2
V: TRBV29-1
size: .
CDR3: CSDTGGPNYGYTF
DNA: TGCAGCGACACAGGGGGTCCCAACTATGGCTACACCTTC

D: TRBD2
J: TRBJ2-4
V: TRBV6-2/TRBV6-3
size: .
CDR3: CASSYSLAAERKNIQYF
DNA: TGTGCCAGCAGTTACTCTCTAGCGGCGGAGAGGAAAAACATTCAGTACTTC